The 6 T cell receptor beta chains below were found in one sample sequenced in a study of blood T cells in healthy people across ages. With a J-beta primer mix and a sample-barcoded 5' primer, a second PCR ran 7 to 11 cycles. TCRdb fed the 5' RACE reads into MiXCR, producing one record per CDR3 protein. The data contain about 670,000 distinct CDR3 sequences, around 41% of them singletons. Sequenced input: blood. These receptors came from an elderly man in good health.

The chain carries TRBV11-3 and TRBJ2-1, with D possibly matching TRBD2 (7 bases). The CDR3 totals 16 residues. Trimming took off 1 base at V and 6 bases at J, with 16 bases between the two ends. The germline V gene has CDR1 SGHNT and CDR2 YENEEA. This chain's CDR3 is CASSLAPVGGANEQFF. The DNA for the CDR3 is TGTGCCAGCAGCTTAGCCCCAGTGGGGGGGGCCAATGAGCAGTTCTTC. Together with reference TRBV11-3 and TRBJ2-1, the CDR3 gives the full variable domain: EAGVVQSPRYKIIEKKQPVAFWCNPISGHNTLYWYLQNLGQGPELLIRYENEEAVDDSQLPKDRFSAERLKGVDSTLKIQPAELGDSAVYLCASSLAPVGGANEQFFGPGTRLTVL.

This chain links TRBV6-2 or TRBV6-3 with TRBJ2-1; 8 bases fit TRBD1. From germline, CDR1 is MNHEY and CDR2 SVGEGT. V lost 4 bases, J lost 13 bases, and 15 bases stayed unmatched. The CDR3 is made up of 15 amino acids. The CDR3 is CASSFFPDREETQFF. CDR3 coding DNA: TGTGCCAGCAGTTTTTTCCCGGACAGGGAAGAGACCCAGTTCTTC.

This clonotype was found a few times. The CDR3 region has the DNA TGTGCCTCCTGCGGGGGGACAGGGGAAGAGACCCAGTACTTC. This codes for CASCGGTGEETQYF. The V call is TRBV10-3, the J call TRBJ2-7, with 10 bases lining up with TRBD1. The DNA end lines up better with TRBJ2-5; the J call may be wrong. Germline CDR1 ENHRY, CDR2 SYGVKD. This CDR3 is built from 14 residues.

In its sample, this clonotype was seen once. CDR3 sequence (DNA): TGTGCCAGCAGTCATGGGACAGGGTTTACTGAAGCTTTCTTT. This translates into CASSHGTGFTEAFF. The chain has TRBV7-2 and TRBJ1-1; 9 nucleotides line up with TRBD1. With 6 bases clipped from V and 5 bases from J, the junction kept 7 bases outside the gene matches. The CDR3 extends over 14 amino acids. Germline lookup yields CDR1 SGHTA and CDR2 FQGNSA. Based on the CDR3 plus reference TRBV7-2 and TRBJ1-1, the full variable domain is GAGVSQSPSNKVTEKGKDVELRCDPISGHTALYWYRQSLGQGLEFLIYFQGNSAPDKSGLPSDRFSAERTGGSVSTLTIQRTQQEDSAVYLCASSHGTGFTEAFFGQGTRLTVV.

Regarding this clonotype: A much larger clone is a single base away; this may be a read error. Here the CDR3 omits its conserved ending phenylalanine or tryptophan, so a read error is the likely source. The chain links TRBV7-2 to TRBJ2-5; 7 bases agree with TRBD1. The CDR3 is 14 residues long. J gave up 3 bases and V 5 bases, and 6 bases lay outside the gene matches. Germline V lookup: CDR1 SGHTA, CDR2 FQGNSA. The CDR3 is CASSMYRGKETQYS. The CDR3 DNA reads TGTGCCAGCAGCATGTACAGGGGTAAAGAGACCCAGTACTCC.

The genes are TRBV9 and TRBJ2-3; perhaps TRBD2 as D (5 bases). V was trimmed by 0 bases and J by 3 bases, leaving 11 bases between them. The V gene's germline CDR1 is SGDLS and CDR2 YYNGEE. The CDR3 is made up of 15 amino acids. The CDR3, as DNA: TGTGCCAGCAGCGTAGTCCCTACGGGGACAGATACGCAGTATTTT. Encoded protein: CASSVVPTGTDTQYF.